This T cell receptor beta chain came from a study of blood T cell repertoires in COVID-19. The count of this clone is one. This table comes from immunoSEQ multiplex PCR, and its TCRdb copy is limited to in-frame clones, with some not included. The sample gives 150,000 to 200,000 clones, about 85% of which show up once; approximately 15% is in the top ten. The V end was cut by 3 bases, the J end by 7 bases, with 10 bases between. CDR3 length: 13 amino acids. CDR1 SNHLY and CDR2 FYNNEI come from the germline V gene. The source is a woman in her 70s with COVID-19, enrolled during active disease. The gene calls are TRBV2 and TRBJ2-1, with D tentatively TRBD2 (6 bases). Sequenced sample: peripheral blood. DNA of the CDR3: TGTGCCAGCAGTGATGGGACTTTGAATGAGCAGTTCTTC. It encodes CASSDGTLNEQFF.